The source of this T cell receptor beta chain is a study of T cell responses to AZD1222 COVID-19 vaccine. Study findings and constraints: Across the whole spike, CD4 TCRs peaked at regions 160-218 and 743-854. The donors showed a predominance of white British ancestry and of females, with possible underestimation of clonal diversity. Only six people who got AZD1222 tested seropositive at baseline. Spike-specific TCR breadth and depth rose after two AZD1222 doses.

V lost 1 base and J lost 1, with 8 bases in between. The CDR3 is made up of 14 amino acids. Germline CDR1 reads MDHEN; CDR2 reads SYDVKM. Comment on this clone: Its specificity is unknown.

TCRdb's table, derived via immunoSEQ multiplex PCR, lists solely in-frame clones and lacks some. Counted here are about 190,000 clones, roughly 93% occurring once; the ten biggest clones make up about 9.3%. The source of this sequence is an adult in good health. The sample here was peripheral blood, taken on day 0 of AZD1222 vaccination. This chain uses TRBV28 with TRBJ2-7; D remains unclear. The DNA for the CDR3 is TGTGCCAGCAGTTTATTGAAGGTTTCCTACGAGCAGTACTTC. Protein sequence: CASSLLKVSYEQYF. The full variable domain, with the rest looked up from reference TRBV28 and TRBJ2-7, is DVKVTQSSRYLVKRTGEKVFLECVQDMDHENMFWYRQDPGLGLRLIYFSYDVKMKEKGDIPEGYSVSREKKERFSLILESASTNQTSMYLCASSLLKVSYEQYFGPGTRLTVT.